Listed below are T cell receptor beta chains from one sample, sequenced in a study of cytomegalovirus exposure and HLA in healthy donors. Clones were read by immunoSEQ multiplex PCR, and TCRdb kept only the in-frame ones, dropping some. The repertoire holds 85,000 to 110,000 clones, with approximately 73% as singletons. The sample was PBMCs. The source is a young woman in good health and CMV-seropositive. The CDR3 runs from the conserved cysteine through the conserved F or W. A D gene is named only where the DNA matches it firmly. Some rows mark clone size as missing; the rest say once, few, many or name a class of expanded clone.

V: TRBV13; D: NA; size: few; CDR3: CASSVGGFDTEAFF
V: TRBV4-3; D: TRBD2; size: NA; CDR3: CASSPGLAEADTQYF
V: TRBV12-5; D: NA; size: few; CDR3: CASGLPLDTHYEQYF
V: TRBV10-3; D: TRBD1; size: NA; CDR3: CAIGPTGEAEQYF
V: TRBV25-1; D: NA; size: few; CDR3: CASTEWVENQETQYF
V: TRBV7-2; D: NA; size: NA; CDR3: CASSLQGFSAYEQYF
V: TRBV2; D: NA; size: NA; CDR3: CASSGEGSGYTF
V: TRBV6-6; D: NA; size: NA; CDR3: CASSYSTVQLNDGYTF
V: TRBV10-2; D: NA; size: once; CDR3: CASGGGDQPQHF
V: TRBV25-1; D: TRBD1; size: NA; CDR3: CASRDIAGQGGDYEQYF
V: TRBV10-3; D: TRBD1; size: NA; CDR3: CAISDHDRGGNQPQHF
V: TRBV7-3; D: TRBD1; size: few; CDR3: CASSLSWDRDGGYTF
V: TRBV7-8; D: NA; size: NA; CDR3: CASSRRTGSVAGGYTF
V: TRBV7-8; D: TRBD1; size: NA; CDR3: CASSSRGRGRGTDTQYF
V: TRBV6-5; D: NA; size: few; CDR3: CASGETGYNEKLFF
V: TRBV4-1; D: NA; size: NA; CDR3: CASSPYPGAGNTIYF
V: TRBV18; D: NA; size: once; CDR3: CASKLLGINTEAFF
V: TRBV7-2; D: NA; size: NA; CDR3: CASTASGLETQYF
V: TRBV27; D: NA; size: NA; CDR3: CASSQTGPGGYTF
V: TRBV7-2; D: NA; size: once; CDR3: CASSSGPWGDAYEQYF
V: TRBV15; D: TRBD2; size: NA; CDR3: CATSREAGLEQFF
V: TRBV10-3; D: NA; size: few; CDR3: CAISDRVYTF
V: TRBV5-1; D: NA; size: NA; CDR3: CASSLVQANTEAFF
V: TRBV7-2; D: NA; size: NA; CDR3: CASSRRGGFFTGYTF
V: TRBV7-2; D: TRBD2; size: NA; CDR3: CASSLETSGTNEQFF
V: TRBV10-3; D: TRBD2; size: NA; CDR3: CAISEDLSGRAGQTDTQYF
V: TRBV27; D: NA; size: NA; CDR3: CASSLGGHRAFGYTF
V: TRBV9; D: TRBD2; size: NA; CDR3: CASRRGNEQFF
V: TRBV14; D: TRBD2; size: NA; CDR3: CASSRTSGFNTGELFF
V: TRBV6-6; D: TRBD1; size: NA; CDR3: CASSLLGQGGQPQHF
V: TRBV7-2; D: TRBD2; size: NA; CDR3: CASSTSGSFHEQYF
V: TRBV7-6; D: NA; size: few; CDR3: CASSRRAGLDTQYF
V: TRBV7-8; D: NA; size: NA; CDR3: CASSLAPWAGTHTYEQYF
V: TRBV5-6; D: TRBD1; size: once; CDR3: CASSLVTGGLGSGEEKLFF
V: TRBV19; D: NA; size: NA; CDR3: CASTFGSLNTIYF
V: TRBV5-1; D: NA; size: NA; CDR3: CASSDTGRYDYGYTF
V: TRBV5-1; D: NA; size: few; CDR3: CASSLGNSPYTEAFF
V: TRBV4-1; D: TRBD1; size: NA; CDR3: CASSQPGGERYF
V: TRBV6-5; D: TRBD1; size: NA; CDR3: CASSYIGQGAGEQYF
V: TRBV28; D: NA; size: NA; CDR3: CVVERPGELFF
V: TRBV9; D: NA; size: NA; CDR3: CASSARGFSSYEQYF
V: TRBV4-2; D: TRBD1; size: NA; CDR3: CASSQDTGGAKNIQYF
V: TRBV9; D: NA; size: NA; CDR3: CASSPRVSAYTDTQYF
V: TRBV6-5; D: NA; size: NA; CDR3: CASSPDRTQPQHF
V: TRBV30; D: NA; size: NA; CDR3: CAWRDSYEQYF
V: TRBV27; D: NA; size: few; CDR3: CASCYRVAGELFF
V: TRBV9; D: NA; size: NA; CDR3: CASSVGTTNTGELFF
V: TRBV12-1; D: NA; size: NA; CDR3: CASSFYSGTGEDSDPSPLHF
V: TRBV21-1; D: NA; size: NA; CDR3: CASLPDRDSNQPQHF
V: TRBV7-9; D: NA; size: NA; CDR3: CASSFLGGSYEQYF
V: TRBV5-1; D: TRBD2; size: NA; CDR3: CASSLGAGGQFGEQFF
V: TRBV7-6; D: TRBD2; size: NA; CDR3: CASSLASSREGYEQYF
V: TRBV18; D: NA; size: NA; CDR3: CASSPQQDSSYEQYF